This record concerns one T cell receptor (beta chain) sequence. Trimming at V came to 6 bases and at J to 6 bases, leaving 10 bases not matched to a gene. The CDR3 is 14 amino acids. Germline CDR1 is ENHRY and CDR2 is SYGVKD. The data were obtained in a study of blood T cell repertoires in COVID-19. The wider study: Both acute and convalescent COVID-19 samples were obtained from the United States, Italy and Spain. The analysed material was cDNA or gDNA that came from T cells, B-cell-depleted T cells, or PBMCs.

As processed by the authors: Reference gene primer amplification in the assay estimated nucleated cell counts. Only in-frame clones appear in the TCRdb table, and some are missing; sequencing was by immunoSEQ multiplex PCR. That table is the source of V, J and clone size, and D and trimming were worked out from the DNA. This sample carries roughly 150,000 clones, around 90% of them seen once, and the ten largest clones take about 2.5%. One Seattle source followed patients from active infection through their disease course. This receptor was obtained from a woman older than 75 with COVID-19, enrolled during active disease. This chain links TRBV10-3 with TRBJ1-2, with 7 bases matching TRBD1. What was sequenced was peripheral blood. CDR3 amino acids: CAIRPRDRGDGYTF. The DNA of the CDR3 is TGTGCCATCAGGCCCAGGGACAGAGGGGATGGCTACACCTTC.